This T cell receptor (beta chain) was sequenced for a study of blood T cells in healthy people across ages. Study summary: Capturing about one barcoded beta molecule per two T cells was achieved by template switching. Findings and limits, study-wide: Naive T cell percentage and TCR beta diversity correlated strongly. It was the long-lived donors that had more naive CD4+ cells and higher diversity than aged donors.

As concerns this clonotype: Its specificity is unknown.

A second 7 to 11 cycle PCR used barcoded and J-beta primers. Every cDNA molecule carried a tag from a template-switch adaptor bearing 12 random nucleotides. Each CDR3 protein is one row after TCRdb ran MiXCR on the 5' RACE reads. The sample yields roughly 700,000 distinct CDR3 sequences, roughly 50% seen once. The CDR3 sequence is 14 residues long. The germline gives CDR1 LGHDT, CDR2 YNNKEL (reference sequence). V was cut by 3 bases and J by 4 bases, with 11 bases left in between. Sequences were obtained from blood. The chain couples TRBV3-1 to TRBJ2-3, with D unclear. This sequence was found in a woman aged 60-75 years in good health. In nucleotides, the CDR3 is TGTGCCAGCAGCCACGGCAGTGGGGCAGATACGCAGTATTTT. This translates into CASSHGSGADTQYF.